The 27 T cell receptor beta chains below all came from one sample that was sequenced in a study of CD4+ T cells in melanoma. Produced via immunoSEQ multiplex PCR; TCRdb's table is partial and in-frame only. The sample shows some 150,000 clones, 80% to 95% of them seen only once. These receptors were taken from a human donor with melanoma.

The chain links TRBV2 to TRBJ1-6; D is possibly TRBD1 (5 bases). This CDR3 comprises 13 residues. CDR1 SNHLY and CDR2 FYNNEI come from the germline V gene. V dropped 8 bases and J dropped 4 bases, with 9 bases sitting between them. CDR3 sequence (DNA): TGTGCCAGCGCGGGACGTTATAATTCACCCCTCCACTTT. Protein sequence: CASAGRYNSPLHF.

The chain employs TRBV7-9 and TRBJ2-1, with D perhaps TRBD2 (7 bases). The CDR3 length is 15 residues. V lost 2 bases to trimming and J lost 7 bases, with 15 bases between them. Germline V CDR1 and CDR2: SEHNR, FQNEAQ (reference sequence). CDR3 coding DNA: TGTGCCAGCAGCTTAATAAGGGGGGGTCAGAATGAGCAGTTCTTC. Translating it yields CASSLIRGGQNEQFF. Based on the CDR3 plus reference TRBV7-9 and TRBJ2-1, the full variable domain is DTGVSQNPRHKITKRGQNVTFRCDPISEHNRLYWYRQTLGQGPEFLTYFQNEAQLEKSRLLSDRFSAERPKGSFSTLEIQRTEQGDSAMYLCASSLIRGGQNEQFFGPGTRLTVL.

The J gene is TRBJ1-1, the V gene TRBV7-2, with TRBD1 identical over 8 bases. The germline V gene encodes CDR1 SGHTA and CDR2 FQGNSA. The CDR3 contains 16 residues. The V and J ends lost 4 bases and 1 base, in that order; junction bases with no gene match: 8. The CDR3 DNA follows: TGTGCCAGCAGCTCAAAGGAAGGGACAGGGAACACTGAAGCTTTCTTT. This gives the protein CASSSKEGTGNTEAFF.

This chain connects TRBV14 to TRBJ2-2, with 9 nucleotides matching TRBD2. Germline-derived CDR1 and CDR2 are SGHDN and FVKESK. The CDR3 is 16 residues long. J gave up 0 bases and V 4 bases, and 3 bases lay outside the gene matches. The CDR3 DNA sequence: TGTGCCAGCAGCCGGCGACTAGCGGCGAACACCGGGGAGCTGTTTTTT. It codes for CASSRRLAANTGELFF.

The J gene is TRBJ2-2, the V gene TRBV7-8, with D perhaps given as TRBD1 or TRBD2 (6 bases each). Germline V gene sequence: CDR1 SGHVS, CDR2 FQNEAQ. Trimming removed 4 bases at V and 1 base at J, with 19 bases between. The CDR3 length is 18 residues. CDR3 nucleotides: TGTGCCAGCAGCTACCTCGGACAGATCGGGGGGAACACCGGGGAGCTGTTTTTT. This sequence encodes CASSYLGQIGGNTGELFF.

CDR3 sequence: CASSLSSYEQYF. The CDR3 nucleotides read TGTGCCAGCAGCTTGTCCTCCTACGAGCAGTACTTC. The chain recombines TRBV11-2 with TRBJ2-7; D call uncertain. The CDR3 totals 12 residues. With 3 bases removed from V and 0 bases from J, the gap between germline ends came to 3 bases. From germline, CDR1 is SGHAT and CDR2 FQNNGV.

The chain is built from TRBV7-3 and TRBJ2-3; 12 positions agree with TRBD2. Germline loops: CDR1 SGHTA, CDR2 FQGTGA. V shed 4 bases and J 6 bases; nucleotides not matched to a gene: 2. This CDR3 spans 14 amino acids. CDR3 in amino acids: CASSSGTSGDTQYF. The CDR3 DNA follows: TGTGCCAGCAGCTCCGGGACTAGCGGGGATACGCAGTATTTT.

DNA for the CDR3: TGTGCCAGCAGGGACTACACAGGGGGTTCACCCCTCCACTTT. Translating it yields CASRDYTGGSPLHF. This chain uses TRBV14 with TRBJ1-6, with 8 positions matching TRBD1. There are 14 residues in the CDR3. Germline V CDR1 and CDR2: SGHDN, FVKESK. The J segment lost 9 bases and the V segment lost 6 bases, leaving 7 bases of the junction unmatched.

The V call is TRBV7-3, the J call TRBJ2-1, with unresolved D. Germline-derived CDR1 and CDR2 are SGHTA and FQGTGA. The CDR3 spans 13 residues. V was clipped by 2 bases and J by 5 bases, with 7 bases between them. CDR3 region: CASSLGQNNEQFF. The CDR3 coding sequence is TGTGCCAGCAGCTTAGGGCAGAACAATGAGCAGTTCTTC.

This clone was seen a few times. This chain uses TRBV5-1 with TRBJ1-1, with unresolved D. Per germline, CDR1 SGHRS and CDR2 YFSETQ. The CDR3 has 12 amino acids. The V and J ends lost 6 bases and 7 bases respectively, with 13 bases between them. DNA for the CDR3: TGCGCCAGCATCCGCGGTGAGGGTGAAGCTTTCTTT. It translates to CASIRGEGEAFF.

This clone was observed a single time. This sequence joins TRBV5-4 and TRBJ1-2; the match to TRBD1 covers 7 bases. Germline loops: CDR1 SGHNT, CDR2 YYREEE (reference sequence). The CDR3 extends over 12 amino acids. The V gene end was trimmed by 2 bases and the J gene end by 8 bases; junction bases not matched to a gene: 3. The CDR3 spells CASSFGQEGYTF. DNA of the CDR3: TGTGCCAGCAGCTTCGGACAGGAAGGCTACACCTTC.

This sequence joins TRBV9 and TRBJ1-1; 9 bases align to TRBD1. Looked up from germline, CDR1 is SGDLS and CDR2 is YYNGEE. V trimming: 0 bases; J trimming: 5 bases; junction bases outside the gene matches: 8. The CDR3 length is 16 residues. The CDR3 nucleotides are TGTGCCAGCAGCGTAGGCTCGGGACAGGGCCGGACTGAAGCTTTCTTT. Protein sequence: CASSVGSGQGRTEAFF.

This clone appeared once. This chain uses TRBV7-8 with TRBJ2-4; D could derive from TRBD1 or TRBD2 (5 bases each). CDR3 length equals 17 residues. V lost 4 bases to trimming and J lost 0 bases, with 16 bases between them. Germline lookup yields CDR1 SGHVS and CDR2 FQNEAQ. The chain's CDR3 is CASSSLGAGLAKNIQYF. The DNA for the CDR3 is TGTGCCAGCAGCTCCCTAGGGGCGGGTCTAGCCAAAAACATTCAGTACTTC. The complete variable domain, with remaining parts taken from reference TRBV7-8 and TRBJ2-4, reads GAGVSQSPRYKVAKRGQDVALRCDPISGHVSLFWYQQALGQGPEFLTYFQNEAQLDKSGLPSDRFFAERPEGSVSTLKIQRTQQEDSAVYLCASSSLGAGLAKNIQYFGAGTRLSVL.

V gene TRBV19 combines with J gene TRBJ1-2, with D possibly matching TRBD1 (5 bases). Germline lookup yields CDR1 LNHDA and CDR2 SQIVND (reference sequence). This CDR3 has 13 residues. Trimming left V 6 bases short and J 7 bases short, with 15 bases between. The CDR3 region has the DNA TGTGCCAGTAGATTACAGGATTTTACTGGCTACACCTTC. Its protein is CASRLQDFTGYTF.

The V gene is TRBV29-1, the J gene TRBJ1-1; D gene uncertain. This CDR3 region has 12 residues. Per germline, CDR1 SQVTM and CDR2 ANQGSEA. With 6 bases removed from V and 2 bases from J, the gap between germline ends came to 10 bases. CDR3 protein: CSVGLDNTEAFF. The CDR3 DNA follows: TGCAGCGTCGGTCTGGACAACACTGAAGCTTTCTTT.

This clone was observed a single time. This sequence joins TRBV2 and TRBJ1-5; 8 bases align to TRBD1. J gave up 4 bases and V 9 bases, and 11 bases lay outside the gene matches. Germline V gene data show CDR1 as SNHLY and CDR2 as FYNNEI. The CDR3 has 15 residues. This CDR3 reads CASAAEQGGNQPQHF. As DNA, the CDR3 is TGTGCCAGTGCAGCAGAACAGGGGGGGAATCAGCCCCAGCATTTT.

V gene TRBV27 combines with J gene TRBJ1-1; the D gene is possibly TRBD1 (6 bases). The CDR3 covers 15 residues. The germline V gene encodes CDR1 MNHEY and CDR2 SMNVEV (reference sequence). Deletions cut 9 bases from V and 6 bases from J, with 23 bases between. CDR3 DNA sequence: TGTGCCAGTTCCGGAGGGGGGGGGCCCAACCCTGAAGCTTTCTTT. Encoded protein: CASSGGGGPNPEAFF.

This chain links TRBV6-4 with TRBJ1-5; 8 nucleotides align to TRBD1. Germline V lookup: CDR1 MRHNA, CDR2 SNTAGT. The trim removed 10 bases at V and 0 bases at J, leaving 17 bases unmatched. There are 18 residues in the CDR3. The CDR3 bases are TGTGCCACCCAGCCCGCGGACAGGGCTGGGTATAGCAATCAGCCCCAGCATTTT. This translates into CATQPADRAGYSNQPQHF.

The CDR3 reads CASSLSVPNRTGNTIYF. CDR3 nucleotide sequence: TGTGCCAGCAGCCTATCGGTCCCGAACAGGACCGGAAACACCATATATTTT. This chain uses TRBV11-3 with TRBJ1-3, with D tentatively TRBD1 (5 bases). This CDR3 comprises 17 residues. Deletions cut 5 bases from V and 4 bases from J, with 21 bases between. Looked up from germline, CDR1 is SGHNT and CDR2 is YENEEA.

V gene TRBV5-1 combines with J gene TRBJ1-5; the D is unclear. The CDR3 covers 14 residues. The germline gives CDR1 SGHRS, CDR2 YFSETQ. Trimming removed 4 bases from V and 3 bases from J, with 11 bases in between. This CDR3 reads CASSDRTLNQPQHF. The CDR3 DNA reads as TGCGCCAGCAGCGATCGGACCCTCAATCAGCCCCAGCATTTT.

The chain combines TRBV28 with TRBJ1-2, with a weak D call TRBD1 (5 bases). The CDR3 has 15 residues. Trimming left V 1 base short and J 1 base short, with 10 bases between. CDR1 MDHEN and CDR2 SYDVKM come from the germline V gene. DNA for the CDR3: TGTGCCAGCAGTTTATCTTGGACATTTAACTATGGCTACACCTTC. Translating it yields CASSLSWTFNYGYTF.

The gene calls are TRBV11-2 and TRBJ1-5, with 7 bases aligning to TRBD1. The J segment lost 6 bases and the V segment lost 5 bases, leaving 7 bases of the junction unmatched. Germline V lookup: CDR1 SGHAT, CDR2 FQNNGV. The CDR3 has 14 residues. CDR3 residues: CASSPSTGIQPQHF. CDR3 nucleotide sequence: TGTGCCAGCAGCCCCTCGACAGGGATTCAGCCCCAGCATTTT.

The chain couples TRBV6-1 to TRBJ1-5; D is unclear. This CDR3 contains 16 residues. V lost 0 bases, J lost 7 bases, and 16 bases lay in between. Looked up from germline, CDR1 is MNHNS and CDR2 is SASEGT. CDR3 sequence: CASSEAAPGSGQPQHF. In DNA, the CDR3 is TGTGCCAGCAGTGAAGCGGCCCCAGGTTCGGGCCAGCCCCAGCATTTT.

The V and J genes are TRBV5-1 and TRBJ2-5, with TRBD2 matching over 7 bases. The V and J ends lost 5 bases and 3 bases, in that order; junction bases with no gene match: 10. The CDR3 extends over 15 amino acids. Germline CDR1 is SGHRS and CDR2 is YFSETQ. CDR3 in DNA: TGCGCCAGCAGGAGAGCGGGGTCCGCCGAAGAGACCCAGTACTTC. Residues: CASRRAGSAEETQYF. Variable domain in full (rest from reference TRBV5-1 and TRBJ2-5): KAGVTQTPRYLIKTRGQQVTLSCSPISGHRSVSWYQQTPGQGLQFLFEYFSETQRNKGNFPGRFSGRQFSNSRSEMNVSTLELGDSALYLCASRRAGSAEETQYFGPGTRLLVL.

The chain links TRBV27 to TRBJ2-7; D might be TRBD1 (6 bases). Germline V CDR1 and CDR2: MNHEY, SMNVEV (reference sequence). The CDR3 runs 12 residues. The ends were cut back, 5 bases at V and 6 bases at J, with 11 bases in the middle. CDR3 in amino acids: CASSQQGSEQYF. The CDR3 bases are TGTGCCAGCAGTCAACAGGGTTCCGAGCAGTACTTC.

The CDR3: CASSYTDREAQPQHF. For the CDR3, the DNA is TGTGCCAGCAGTTACACAGACAGGGAAGCCCAGCCCCAGCATTTT. The chain employs TRBV6-6 and TRBJ1-5; 7 bases are a match to TRBD1. CDR3 length equals 15 residues. Looked up from germline, CDR1 is MNHNY and CDR2 is SVGAGI (reference sequence). V was clipped by 2 bases and J by 7 bases; unmatched bases: 8.

This clone was seen just once. The same CDR3 is also encoded by other DNA sequences in this sample. The rearrangement uses TRBV6-6 and TRBJ1-5; no clear D. The CDR3 extends over 13 amino acids. V was shortened by 2 bases and J by 4 bases, with 6 bases between the two germline ends. From germline, CDR1 is MNHNY and CDR2 SVGAGI (reference sequence). CDR3 nucleotides: TGTGCCAGCAGTTACGATGGGAATCAGCCCCAGCATTTT. Protein product: CASSYDGNQPQHF.